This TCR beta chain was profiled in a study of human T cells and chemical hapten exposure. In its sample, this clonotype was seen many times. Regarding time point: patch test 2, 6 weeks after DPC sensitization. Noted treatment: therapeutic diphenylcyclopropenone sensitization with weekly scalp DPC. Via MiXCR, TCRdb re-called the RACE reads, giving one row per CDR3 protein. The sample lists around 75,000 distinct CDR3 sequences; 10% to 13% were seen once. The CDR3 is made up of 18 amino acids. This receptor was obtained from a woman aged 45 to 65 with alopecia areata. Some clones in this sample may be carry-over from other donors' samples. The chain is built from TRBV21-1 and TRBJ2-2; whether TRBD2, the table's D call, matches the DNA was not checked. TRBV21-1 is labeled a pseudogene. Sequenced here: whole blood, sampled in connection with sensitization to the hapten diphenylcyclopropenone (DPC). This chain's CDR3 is CASSSKREGRVNTGELFF. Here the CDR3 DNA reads TGTGCCAGCAGCTCAAAGCGGGAGGGCCGGGTAAACACCGGGGAGCTGTTTTTT.